The present TCR beta chain was sequenced within a study of shared clonotypes between healthy human individuals. For this clone: Its antigen is not known.

CDR1 is MDHEN, CDR2 SYDVKM, per germline. This CDR3 has 11 amino acids. Overall study results and limits: Against clonotypes common to all four donors, non-shared ones had lower generation probabilities.

Sequenced by immunoSEQ multiplex PCR; TCRdb stores in-frame clones only, minus some. This sample has about 1.1 million clones, with 75% to 80% found just once. The sequenced material came from memory CD4+ T cells from PBMCs. Subset in this sample: CD45RA-negative fraction. The clonotype was recovered from a man aged 18 to 30 in good health. Some clones in this sample may be carry-over from other donors' samples. This chain joins TRBV28 and TRBJ2-7; D gene unclear. CDR3 amino acids: CASLGPWEQYF. For the CDR3, the DNA is TGTGCTTCATTAGGGCCGTGGGAGCAGTACTTC.